Each of the 21 T cell receptor beta chains below was sequenced from the same sample in a study of early T cells in non-severe SARS-CoV-2 infection. TCRdb called the 5' RACE reads again in MiXCR, with one record for every CDR3 protein. Here the sample spans approximately 90,000 distinct CDR3 sequences, approximately 12% being singletons. The sample consisted of whole blood, taken at baseline. The receptors here all came from an adult who was a healthcare worker with PCR-confirmed SARS-CoV-2 infection or an uninfected control (not recorded which).

The gene calls are TRBV29-1 and TRBJ2-5, with D perhaps TRBD2 (6 bases). This CDR3 has 14 residues. Trimming shortened V by 3 bases and J by 3 bases, and 14 bases separated the two germline ends. The germline CDR1 and CDR2 sequences are SQVTM and ANQGSEA. The DNA of the CDR3 is TGCAGCGTTGATGTCCCCGGCGGGAAAGAGACCCAGTACTTC. Translating gives CSVDVPGGKETQYF.

This clonotype was found a few times. The chain recombines TRBV15 with TRBJ1-1, with 10 bases that match TRBD1. CDR3 length: 15 amino acids. Germline CDR1 and CDR2: LNHNV and YYDKDF (reference sequence). The ends lost 3 bases at V and 5 bases at J; junction bases unmatched: 6. The CDR3 DNA reads TGTGCCACCAGCAGGAAGGACAGGGGGAAAACTGAAGCTTTCTTT. Amino acids: CATSRKDRGKTEAFF.

This clonotype was counted many times. V gene TRBV7-3 combines with J gene TRBJ2-2; a weak D match, TRBD1 (7 bases). Trimming stripped 0 bases from V and 0 bases from J, with 14 bases between. The CDR3 covers 18 residues. Germline V gives CDR1 SGHTA, CDR2 FQGTGA. In nucleotides, the CDR3 is TGTGCCAGCAGCTTAACGGGGGGACAGTTCGCGAACACCGGGGAGCTGTTTTTT. This encodes CASSLTGGQFANTGELFF.

The chain has TRBV27 and TRBJ2-2; a weak D match, TRBD1 (6 bases). Germline assignment: CDR1 MNHEY and CDR2 SMNVEV (reference sequence). The CDR3 is made up of 14 amino acids. The V end was cut by 7 bases, the J end by 4 bases, with 13 bases between. The CDR3 region is CASTLGDTTGELFF. The CDR3 coding sequence is TGTGCCAGCACCCTTGGGGACACCACCGGGGAGCTGTTTTTT.

V is TRBV28 and J is TRBJ2-7; 9 bases align to TRBD1. Per the germline V gene, CDR1 is MDHEN and CDR2 is SYDVKM. Germline trimming cut 6 bases from V and 6 bases from J; bases unmatched to any gene: 3. This CDR3 has 12 amino acids. The DNA for the CDR3 is TGTGCCAGCAGGGACAGGGGTCGCGAGCAGTACTTC. It is translated as CASRDRGREQYF.

This chain connects TRBV3-1 to TRBJ2-7, with D perhaps TRBD2 (6 bases). Germline V gives CDR1 LGHDT, CDR2 YNNKEL (reference sequence). There are 14 residues in the CDR3. Between the trimmed V and J ends, which lost 4 bases and 3 bases, there was a span of 13 bases. Here the CDR3 DNA reads TGTGCCAGCAGCCCCGGGCTGGGGGGCTACGAGCAGTACTTC. Residues: CASSPGLGGYEQYF.

The rearrangement joins TRBV19 to TRBJ2-1, with a possible D match to TRBD1 (6 bases). Trimming left V 4 bases short and J 6 bases short, with 10 bases between. The CDR3 runs 13 residues. Germline CDR1 LNHDA, CDR2 SQIVND (reference sequence). The CDR3 DNA follows: TGTGCCAGTAGTAACAGGGTCCTCAATGAGCAGTTCTTC. Its protein is CASSNRVLNEQFF.

There are a few counts of this clonotype. The genes are TRBV7-9 and TRBJ2-2; 7 bases fit TRBD1. Losses at the gene ends were 1 base for V and 3 bases for J; bases not matched to a gene: 5. This CDR3 region has 16 residues. From germline, CDR1 is SEHNR and CDR2 FQNEAQ (reference sequence). The CDR3: CASSLGGQDYTGELFF. As DNA, the CDR3 is TGTGCCAGCAGCTTAGGAGGACAGGATTACACCGGGGAGCTGTTTTTT.

The rearrangement links TRBV19 to TRBJ1-4; TRBD1 matches at 7 bases. Trimming took 3 bases from V and 5 from J; bases not matched to a gene: 3. The CDR3 sequence is 14 residues long. The germline V gene encodes CDR1 LNHDA and CDR2 SQIVND (reference sequence). The CDR3 sequence: CASSMLQGNEKLFF. For the CDR3, the DNA is TGTGCCAGTAGTATGCTACAGGGGAATGAAAAACTGTTTTTT.

The chain recombines TRBV9 with TRBJ2-7; D might be TRBD1 (6 bases). The CDR3 is 13 residues long. V shed 4 bases and J shed 4 bases, with 12 bases lying between them. The V gene's germline CDR1 is SGDLS and CDR2 YYNGEE. The CDR3 DNA reads as TGTGCCAGCAGCCCAGGGACATCTTACGAGCAGTACTTC. It is translated as CASSPGTSYEQYF.

This clonotype was recorded many times. This chain uses TRBV28 with TRBJ1-2; D remains unclear. This CDR3 spans 12 amino acids. Germline assignment: CDR1 MDHEN and CDR2 SYDVKM. Trimming pared 4 bases from V and 5 bases from J, leaving 8 bases between. The CDR3, as DNA: TGTGCCAGCAGTTCCGGTTGGTATGGCTACACCTTC. Protein sequence: CASSSGWYGYTF.

The CDR3: CASRQGLGFGYTF. CDR3 nucleotides: TGTGCCAGCAGGCAGGGGCTGGGTTTTGGCTACACCTTC. The genes are TRBV6-6 and TRBJ1-2; TRBD1 might be the D (6 bases). V lost 6 bases, J lost 7 bases, and 15 bases lay in between. This CDR3 spans 13 amino acids. Germline loops: CDR1 MNHNY, CDR2 SVGAGI (reference sequence).

This clonotype came up many times. J is TRBJ2-1 and V is TRBV10-3; 9 nucleotides match TRBD2. This CDR3 contains 14 residues. The V segment lost 7 bases and the J segment 1 base; nucleotides outside the gene matches: 2. Germline V gene data show CDR1 as ENHRY and CDR2 as SYGVKD. This CDR3 reads CAIKLAGSYNEQFF. In DNA, the CDR3 is TGTGCCATCAAGCTAGCGGGATCCTACAATGAGCAGTTCTTC.

This clonotype has just a few counts. The rearrangement joins TRBV20-1 to TRBJ1-6; unclear D gene. The CDR3 is 14 amino acids. Trimming left V 0 bases short and J 7 bases short, with 10 bases between. Germline V gene data show CDR1 as DFQATT and CDR2 as SNEGSKA (reference sequence). The CDR3 region is CSARDFRSNSPLHF. The CDR3, as DNA: TGCAGTGCTAGAGATTTCCGGAGCAATTCACCCCTCCACTTT.

This clonotype was detected ten times or more. The chain combines TRBV29-1 with TRBJ2-7; the D gene could be TRBD1 or TRBD2 (5 bases each). The CDR3 is 13 amino acids. V was cut by 7 bases and J by 2 bases, with 15 bases left in between. Germline values: CDR1 SQVTM, CDR2 ANQGSEA. Here the CDR3 DNA reads TGCAGCGCACTAGGGGCTCCCGCCTACGAGCAGTACTTC. The encoded protein is CSALGAPAYEQYF.

This chain connects TRBV7-2 to TRBJ2-5, with unresolved D. This CDR3 spans 16 amino acids. V was trimmed by 3 bases and J by 1 base, leaving 15 bases between them. From germline, CDR1 is SGHTA and CDR2 FQGNSA. As DNA, the CDR3 is TGTGCCAGCAGCTTCAAATCGGGCTTCGGCCAAGAGACCCAGTACTTC. This translates into CASSFKSGFGQETQYF.

This clonotype appeared many times. The chain employs TRBV6-5 and TRBJ2-3; 7 bases map to TRBD2. The CDR3 runs 14 residues. CDR1 and CDR2 from the germline V gene are MNHEY and SVGAGI. The trim removed 10 bases at V and 2 bases at J, leaving 9 bases unmatched. CDR3 loop: CATSRGINTDTQYF. In nucleotides, the CDR3 is TGTGCCACCTCGCGGGGGATCAACACAGATACGCAGTATTTT.

The chain carries TRBV6-5 and TRBJ2-1; 9 bases are shared with TRBD2. Germline CDR1 MNHEY, CDR2 SVGAGI. The CDR3 sequence is 14 residues long. J gave up 7 bases and V 2 bases, and 3 bases lay outside the gene matches. The CDR3 loop reads CASSYDTSGNEQFF. The CDR3 coding sequence is TGTGCCAGCAGTTACGATACTAGCGGGAATGAGCAGTTCTTC.

This clonotype was counted ten times or more. This rearrangement joins TRBV12-3 or TRBV12-4 to TRBJ2-1; D remains ambiguous. The CDR3 extends over 13 amino acids. V gave up 3 bases and J gave up 5 bases, with 8 bases separating them. In DNA, the CDR3 is TGTGCCAGCAGTTTCCCCCGAAACAATGAGCAGTTCTTC. Its translation: CASSFPRNNEQFF.

This clonotype was picked up a small number of times. The chain has TRBV10-1 and TRBJ1-1; D remains ambiguous. V was cut by 3 bases and J by 1 base, with 9 bases left in between. Germline assignment: CDR1 WNHNN and CDR2 SYGVQD (reference sequence). This CDR3 spans 14 amino acids. Here the CDR3 reads CASSDAGSNTEAFF. Here the CDR3 DNA reads TGCGCCAGCAGTGACGCGGGATCGAACACTGAAGCTTTCTTT.

The chain carries TRBV28 and TRBJ1-5; 7 nucleotides match TRBD1. Germline CDR1 is MDHEN and CDR2 is SYDVKM. This CDR3 region has 15 residues. V gave up 6 bases and J gave up 2 bases; unmatched junction bases: 7. For the CDR3, the DNA is TGTGCCAGCAGCCCAGACAGGGCAGGCAATCAGCCCCAGCATTTT. It is translated as CASSPDRAGNQPQHF.